This T cell receptor (beta chain) was recovered during a study of T-cell reconstitution after alpha-beta-depleted transplantation in children. Trimming removed 4 bases at V and 4 bases at J, with 13 bases between. CDR1 SEHNR and CDR2 FQNEAQ come from the germline V gene (reference sequence). The CDR3 is 14 amino acids. This clonotype was seen repeatedly, ten times or more. Unique molecular identifiers featured in how the TCRbeta library was prepared. TCRdb ran MiXCR on the PCR reads and lists one entry per CDR3 protein. Among 200,000 to 250,000 distinct CDR3 sequences listed, 11% were seen once. The input for sequencing was PBMCs, taken before TCRalphabeta/CD19-depleted stem cell transplant. The V gene is TRBV7-9, the J gene TRBJ1-2; D is undetermined. This receptor was identified in a child younger than two with acute myeloid leukemia, due to receive a stem cell transplant. The CDR3 DNA follows: TGTGCCAGCAGCTCACGCAGTCCTTCCTATGGCTACACCTTC. Amino acids: CASSSRSPSYGYTF.